The rows below give T cell receptor beta chains drawn from one sample of a study of identical twins. In TCRdb, the 5' RACE reads were re-called with MiXCR into one record per CDR3 protein. This table has a few hundred thousand distinct CDR3 sequences, nearly 10% appearing once. These data were also filed under a second study, of yellow fever vaccine responses in identical twins.

Sequencing used PBMCs. The receptors were gathered from a woman aged 18-29 years in good health. The CDR3 runs from the conserved cysteine through the conserved F or W. A D gene is named only where the DNA matches it firmly. Size is omitted from some rows. Given values are once, few, many or a class for expanded clones.

CDR3nt | CDR3aa | j_gene | abundance | d_gene | v_gene
TGTGCCAACCCCCAGGGGCCAGATACGCAGTATTTT | CANPQGPDTQYF | TRBJ2-3 | - | - | TRBV7-6
TGCAGTGCCCCGGGACGTGGTACTGAAGCTTTCTTT | CSAPGRGTEAFF | TRBJ1-1 | few | - | TRBV20-1
TGTGCCAGCAGCTTAGGTGTTCAGCCCCAGCATTTT | CASSLGVQPQHF | TRBJ1-5 | many | - | TRBV7-2
TGCAGCGTTGGGGTTACGCAGTATTTT | CSVGVTQYF | TRBJ2-3 | few | - | TRBV29-1
TGTGCCAGCAGCTCTGGACAGGGACCCACTGAAGCTTTCTTT | CASSSGQGPTEAFF | TRBJ1-1 | - | TRBD1 | TRBV11-2
TGTGCCAGCAGCTTATCCAGAGATCAGCCCCAGCATTTT | CASSLSRDQPQHF | TRBJ1-5 | few | - | TRBV7-2
TGTGCCAGCAGTTACTCACAGGACTTGAACACCGGGGAGCTGTTTTTT | CASSYSQDLNTGELFF | TRBJ2-2 | many | - | TRBV6-5
TGCGCCAGCAGCCAGGTGGGACAGAACAATGAGCAGTTCTTC | CASSQVGQNNEQFF | TRBJ2-1 | many | TRBD1 | TRBV4-3
TGTGCCAGCAGTGAGCTAGCGGGGCCCTACCAAGAGACCCAGTACTTC | CASSELAGPYQETQYF | TRBJ2-5 | few | TRBD2 | TRBV25-1
TGTGCCAGCAGTGACCTCCGACAGAATCAGCCCCAGCATTTT | CASSDLRQNQPQHF | TRBJ1-5 | - | - | TRBV2
TGCAGTGCTAGGAGAAGTAGCGGGGGAAGCACAGATGCACAGTATTTT | CSARRSSGGSTDAQYF | TRBJ2-3 | - | TRBD2 | TRBV20-1
TGTGCCAGCAGTTCTGACGGGACAGGGTCCGCCTACGAGCAGTACTTC | CASSSDGTGSAYEQYF | TRBJ2-7 | few | TRBD1 | TRBV7-9
TGTGCCAGCAGTGACCGGGACAACTCCTACGAGCAGTACTTC | CASSDRDNSYEQYF | TRBJ2-7 | few | - | TRBV9
TGTGCCAGCAGTCCACTAGCGGGGGGGGCAGATGAGCAGTTCTTC | CASSPLAGGADEQFF | TRBJ2-1 | many | TRBD2 | TRBV12-3/TRBV12-4
TGTGCCAGCAGCTCGGGACAGGGTAAGAGAAATGAGCAGTTCTTC | CASSSGQGKRNEQFF | TRBJ2-1 | few | TRBD1 | TRBV7-3
TGTGCCACCCAACCAACCCCGGGTCTCGACTACGAGCAGTACTTC | CATQPTPGLDYEQYF | TRBJ2-7 | - | - | TRBV3-1
TGTGCCAGCAGCTTAACGACGGGTAGCAATCAGCCCCAGCATTTT | CASSLTTGSNQPQHF | TRBJ1-5 | many | - | TRBV7-3
TGCAGCGTTTGGAGGGACTATGGCTACACCTTC | CSVWRDYGYTF | TRBJ1-2 | few | - | TRBV29-1
TGTGCCAGCAGCCGAGGGGACAATGAGCAGTTCTTC | CASSRGDNEQFF | TRBJ2-1 | many | - | TRBV7-2
TGTGCCAGCAGCCCCCTTGATCGGGTTTTAGGAGAGACCCAGTACTTC | CASSPLDRVLGETQYF | TRBJ2-5 | - | - | TRBV7-9
TGTGCCAGCAGTCGGACTAGCGGGAGGGTATATGAGCAGTTCTTC | CASSRTSGRVYEQFF | TRBJ2-1 | few | TRBD2 | TRBV27
TGTGCCAGCAGTCCAACACAGGGGAACTATGGCTACACCTTC | CASSPTQGNYGYTF | TRBJ1-2 | - | TRBD1 | TRBV2
TGCGCCAGCAGCCAAGTCGGCCCCCCTAACGGGGAGCTGTTTTTT | CASSQVGPPNGELFF | TRBJ2-2 | many | - | TRBV4-1
TGTGCCAGCAGCGGCGGCAGCACGAACACCGGGGAGCTGTTTTTT | CASSGGSTNTGELFF | TRBJ2-2 | - | - | TRBV7-6
TGTGCCAGCAGCTTAACAGCGGGAGCTGCAGATACGCAGTATTTT | CASSLTAGAADTQYF | TRBJ2-3 | - | TRBD2 | TRBV11-2
TGTGCCAGCAGCGACAGGGGGCATGAAGATACGCAGTATTTT | CASSDRGHEDTQYF | TRBJ2-3 | few | TRBD1 | TRBV2
TGTGCCAGCAGCTCTGGAGGCCTGGGAGAGACCCAGTACTTC | CASSSGGLGETQYF | TRBJ2-5 | - | - | TRBV28
TGTGCCATCAGTGACGGACTAGCGGGGACCTCCTACAATGAGCAGTTCTTC | CAISDGLAGTSYNEQFF | TRBJ2-1 | few | TRBD2 | TRBV10-3
TGCAGCGGGGCAGGAGGTCCTGAAGCTTTCTTT | CSGAGGPEAFF | TRBJ1-1 | few | - | TRBV29-1
TGTGCCAGCGCCTCCGGGCCCACCTACGAGCAGTACTTC | CASASGPTYEQYF | TRBJ2-7 | - | - | TRBV12-3/TRBV12-4
TGTGCCAGCAGTCAAACCGGGACAGGGGGTTACGAGCAGTACTTC | CASSQTGTGGYEQYF | TRBJ2-7 | many | TRBD1 | TRBV28
TGCGCCAGCAGGGACTGGGGGTTCTCCTACGAGCAGTACTTC | CASRDWGFSYEQYF | TRBJ2-7 | many | - | TRBV10-2
TGTGCCAGCAGCGTAGGTCCCGAGAGGGGCCTTGGGCAGTACTTC | CASSVGPERGLGQYF | TRBJ2-7 | few | - | TRBV9
TGCAGCGTTGGGGCAACACGGGGGCAGTTCTTC | CSVGATRGQFF | TRBJ2-1 | few | - | TRBV29-1
TGTGCCAGCAGCACAAGGGGATACGGCGCAGATACGCAGTATTTT | CASSTRGYGADTQYF | TRBJ2-3 | many | - | TRBV7-8